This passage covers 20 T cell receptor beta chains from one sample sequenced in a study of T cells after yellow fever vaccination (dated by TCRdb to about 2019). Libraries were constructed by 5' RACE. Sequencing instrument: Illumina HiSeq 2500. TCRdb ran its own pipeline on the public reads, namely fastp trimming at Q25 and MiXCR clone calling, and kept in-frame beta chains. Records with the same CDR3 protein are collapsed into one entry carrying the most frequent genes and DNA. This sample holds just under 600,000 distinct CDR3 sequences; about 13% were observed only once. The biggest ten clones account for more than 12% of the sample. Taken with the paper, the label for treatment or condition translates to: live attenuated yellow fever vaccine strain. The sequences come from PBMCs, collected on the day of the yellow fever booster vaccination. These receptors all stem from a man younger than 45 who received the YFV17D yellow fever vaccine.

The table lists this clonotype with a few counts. CDR3 coding DNA: TGTGCTAGTGGTTTGGGGGGGGCAGGGGAAGAGACCCAGTACTTC. Translating gives CASGLGGAGEETQYF. The rearrangement links TRBV12-5 to TRBJ2-5, with D possibly called TRBD1 or TRBD2 (6 bases each). V lost 1 base and J lost 3, with 12 bases in between. The germline gives CDR1 LGHNT, CDR2 FRNRAP. CDR3 length: 15 amino acids.

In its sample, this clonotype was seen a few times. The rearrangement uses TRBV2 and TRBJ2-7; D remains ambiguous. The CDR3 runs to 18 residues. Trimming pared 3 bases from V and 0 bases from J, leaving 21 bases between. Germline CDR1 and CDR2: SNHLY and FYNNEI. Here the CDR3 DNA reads TGTGCCAGCAGTGAGACGGCTGAGGCTACCCTCTTCTCCTACGAGCAGTACTTC. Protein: CASSETAEATLFSYEQYF.

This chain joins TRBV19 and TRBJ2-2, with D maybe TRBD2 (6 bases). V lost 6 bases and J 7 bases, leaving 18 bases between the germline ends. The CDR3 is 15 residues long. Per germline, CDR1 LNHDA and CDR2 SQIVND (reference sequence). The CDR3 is CASSPLAGQGGELFF. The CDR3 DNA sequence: TGTGCCAGTAGCCCACTAGCAGGACAAGGCGGGGAGCTGTTTTTT.

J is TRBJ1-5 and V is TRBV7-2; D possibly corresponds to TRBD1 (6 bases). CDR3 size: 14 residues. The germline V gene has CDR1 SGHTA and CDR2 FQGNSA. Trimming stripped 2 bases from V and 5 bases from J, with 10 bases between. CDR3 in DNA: TGTGCCAGCAGCTTAACAGGGCTAGATCAGCCCCAGCATTTT. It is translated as CASSLTGLDQPQHF.

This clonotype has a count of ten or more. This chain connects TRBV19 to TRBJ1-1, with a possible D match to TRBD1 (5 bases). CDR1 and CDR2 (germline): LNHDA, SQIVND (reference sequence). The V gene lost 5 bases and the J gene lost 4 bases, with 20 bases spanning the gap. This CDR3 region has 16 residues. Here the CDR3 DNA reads TGTGCCAGTAGTCCATCAGGGTCCCATATGTTCACTGAAGCTTTCTTT. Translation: CASSPSGSHMFTEAFF.

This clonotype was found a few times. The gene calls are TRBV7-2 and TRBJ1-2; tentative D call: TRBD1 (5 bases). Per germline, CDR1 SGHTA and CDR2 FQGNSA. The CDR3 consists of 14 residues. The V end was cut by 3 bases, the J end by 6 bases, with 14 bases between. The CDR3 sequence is CASSFSGEGHGYTF. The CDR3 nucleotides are TGTGCCAGCAGCTTCTCGGGGGAGGGACATGGCTACACCTTC.

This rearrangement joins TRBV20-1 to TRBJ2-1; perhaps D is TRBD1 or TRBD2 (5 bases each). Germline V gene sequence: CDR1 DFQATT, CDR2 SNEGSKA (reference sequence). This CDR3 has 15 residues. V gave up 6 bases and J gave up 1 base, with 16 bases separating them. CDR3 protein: CSAPLPGRSYNEQFF. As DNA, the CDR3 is TGCAGTGCCCCACTCCCGGGACGGTCCTACAATGAGCAGTTCTTC.

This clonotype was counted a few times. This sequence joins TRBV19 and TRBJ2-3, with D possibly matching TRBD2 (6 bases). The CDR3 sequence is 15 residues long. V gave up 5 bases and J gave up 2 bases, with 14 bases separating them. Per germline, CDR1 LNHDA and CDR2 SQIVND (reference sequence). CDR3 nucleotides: TGTGCCAGTAGTCAATCAGCGCGGGACACAGATACGCAGTATTTT. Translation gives CASSQSARDTDTQYF.

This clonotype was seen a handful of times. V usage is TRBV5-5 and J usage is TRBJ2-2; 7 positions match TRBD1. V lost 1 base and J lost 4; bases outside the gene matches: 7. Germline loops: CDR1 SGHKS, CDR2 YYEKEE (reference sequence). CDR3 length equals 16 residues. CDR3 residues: CASSLMTGLATGELFF. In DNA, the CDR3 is TGTGCCAGCAGCTTGATGACAGGGTTGGCCACCGGGGAGCTGTTTTTT.

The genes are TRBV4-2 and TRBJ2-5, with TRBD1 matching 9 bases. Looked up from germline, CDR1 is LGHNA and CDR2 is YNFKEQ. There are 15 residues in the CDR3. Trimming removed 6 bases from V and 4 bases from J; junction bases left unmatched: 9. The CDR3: CASSLPGQGSETQYF. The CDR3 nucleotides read TGTGCCAGCAGTCTCCCGGGACAGGGTTCAGAGACCCAGTACTTC.

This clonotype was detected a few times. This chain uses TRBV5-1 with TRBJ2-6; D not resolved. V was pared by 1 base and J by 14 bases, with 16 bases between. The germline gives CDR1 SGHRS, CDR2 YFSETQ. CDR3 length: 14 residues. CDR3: CASSLSVTLGFLTF. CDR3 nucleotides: TGCGCCAGCAGCTTGTCCGTTACGCTGGGGTTCCTGACTTTC.

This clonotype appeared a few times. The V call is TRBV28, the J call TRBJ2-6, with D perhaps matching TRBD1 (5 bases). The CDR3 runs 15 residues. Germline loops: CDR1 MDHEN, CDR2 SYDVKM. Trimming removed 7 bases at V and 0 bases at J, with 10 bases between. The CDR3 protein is CASKDTYSGANVLTF. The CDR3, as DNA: TGTGCCAGCAAGGACACCTACTCTGGGGCCAACGTCCTGACTTTC.

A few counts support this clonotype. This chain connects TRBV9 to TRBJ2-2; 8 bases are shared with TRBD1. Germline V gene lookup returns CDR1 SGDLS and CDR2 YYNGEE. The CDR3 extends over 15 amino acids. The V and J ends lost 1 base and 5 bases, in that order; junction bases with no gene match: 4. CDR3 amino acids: CASSVWDRSTGELFF. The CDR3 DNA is TGTGCCAGCAGCGTATGGGACAGGTCGACCGGGGAGCTGTTTTTT.

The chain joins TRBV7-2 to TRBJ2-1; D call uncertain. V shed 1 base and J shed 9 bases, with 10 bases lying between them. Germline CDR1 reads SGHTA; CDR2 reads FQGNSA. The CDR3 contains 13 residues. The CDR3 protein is CASSLDEFGEQFF. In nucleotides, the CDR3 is TGTGCCAGCAGCTTAGATGAGTTTGGTGAGCAGTTCTTC.

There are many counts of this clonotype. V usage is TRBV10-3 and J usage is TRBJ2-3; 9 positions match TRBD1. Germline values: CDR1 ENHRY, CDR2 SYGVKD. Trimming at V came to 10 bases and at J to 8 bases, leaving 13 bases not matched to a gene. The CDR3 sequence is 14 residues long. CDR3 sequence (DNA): TGTGCCACCTTAACCGGGACAGGGATTACTACGCAGTATTTT. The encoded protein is CATLTGTGITTQYF.

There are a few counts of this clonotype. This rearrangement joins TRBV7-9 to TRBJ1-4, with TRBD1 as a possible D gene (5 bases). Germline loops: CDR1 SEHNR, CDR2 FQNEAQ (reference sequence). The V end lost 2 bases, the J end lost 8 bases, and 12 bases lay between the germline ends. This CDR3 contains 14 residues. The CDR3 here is CASSLQGDYEKLFF. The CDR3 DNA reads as TGTGCCAGCAGCTTACAGGGTGATTACGAAAAACTGTTTTTT.

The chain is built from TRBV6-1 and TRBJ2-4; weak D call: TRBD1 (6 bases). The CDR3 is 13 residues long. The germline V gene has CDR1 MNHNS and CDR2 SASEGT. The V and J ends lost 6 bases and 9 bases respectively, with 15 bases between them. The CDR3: CASRQGSPPIQYF. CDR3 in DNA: TGTGCCAGCAGACAGGGATCGCCCCCCATTCAGTACTTC.

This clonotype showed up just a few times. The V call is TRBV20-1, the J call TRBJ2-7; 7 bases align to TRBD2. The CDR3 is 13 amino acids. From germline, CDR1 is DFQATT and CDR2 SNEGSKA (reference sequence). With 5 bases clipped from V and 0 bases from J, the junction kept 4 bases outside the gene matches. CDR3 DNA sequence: TGCAGTGCTTTAGCGGGCCCCTCCTACGAGCAGTACTTC. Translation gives CSALAGPSYEQYF.

For the CDR3, the DNA is TGTGCCAGCCGTTTCCGGGATACCCTTGACACTGAAGCTTTCTTT. Translation gives CASRFRDTLDTEAFF. The chain has TRBV7-2 and TRBJ1-1; D remains ambiguous. The CDR3 is made up of 15 amino acids. From germline, CDR1 is SGHTA and CDR2 FQGNSA. V lost 8 bases and J lost 3, with 19 bases in between.

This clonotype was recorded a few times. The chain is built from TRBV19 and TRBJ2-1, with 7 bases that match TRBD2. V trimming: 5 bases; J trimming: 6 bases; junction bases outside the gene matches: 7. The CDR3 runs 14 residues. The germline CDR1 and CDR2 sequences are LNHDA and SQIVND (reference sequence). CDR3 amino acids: CASSFAGVFNEQFF. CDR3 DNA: TGTGCCAGTAGTTTCGCGGGAGTATTCAATGAGCAGTTCTTC. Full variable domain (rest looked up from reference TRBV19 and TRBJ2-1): DGGITQSPKYLFRKEGQNVTLSCEQNLNHDAMYWYRQDPGQGLRLIYYSQIVNDFQKGDIAEGYSVSREKKESFPLTVTSAQKNPTAFYLCASSFAGVFNEQFFGPGTRLTVL.